These 16 T cell receptor beta chains came from one sample sequenced in a study of T cells in Graves' hyperthyroidism and ophthalmopathy. TCR beta CDR3 region amplification was performed from RNA transcripts. HTBI primers were the set used in a first-round RT-PCR of the TCR CDR3. Each CDR3 protein gets one entry after TCRdb re-called the multiplex PCR reads with MiXCR. The sample lists hundreds of thousands of distinct CDR3 sequences, around 13% seen once, with approximately 12% in the top ten. Sample: blood. The receptors here all came from a woman between 50 and 59 years old with Graves' ophthalmopathy.

This chain links TRBV27 with TRBJ2-1, with 7 bases identical to TRBD2. CDR1 is MNHEY and CDR2 is SMNVEV in the germline V gene (reference sequence). The length of the CDR3 is 14 residues. The ends lost 4 bases at V and 9 bases at J; junction bases unmatched: 9. In nucleotides, the CDR3 is TGTGCCAGCAGTTCCCTAGGGAGCGGGACTGAGCAGTTCTTC. Its protein is CASSSLGSGTEQFF.

In this sample, this clonotype turned up many times. This chain connects TRBV28 to TRBJ2-7; D may be TRBD2 (6 bases). With 6 bases removed from V and 1 base from J, the gap between germline ends came to 16 bases. Germline values: CDR1 MDHEN, CDR2 SYDVKM. The CDR3 extends over 15 amino acids. DNA for the CDR3: TGTGCCAGCAGACCTCAGCGGGCCGTTTCCTACGAGCAGTACTTC. Its protein is CASRPQRAVSYEQYF.

The chain employs TRBV6-7 and TRBJ2-2; 8 nucleotides match TRBD2. TRBV6-7 counts as an open reading frame of uncertain function. The CDR3 contains 18 residues. After removal of 2 bases from V and 3 bases from J, the junction contained 11 bases not matched to a gene. The CDR3 sequence: CASSYGNSGNTDTGELFF. In nucleotides, the CDR3 is TGTGCCAGCAGTTACGGAAATAGCGGGAATACGGACACCGGGGAGCTGTTTTTT.

This clonotype was counted at least ten times. V gene TRBV11-1 combines with J gene TRBJ2-1; the D gene is possibly TRBD2 (6 bases). The germline gives CDR1 SGHAT, CDR2 FQDESV (reference sequence). This CDR3 is 16 amino acids long. V lost 1 base, J lost 3 bases, and 13 bases lay in between. CDR3 protein: CASSLGGVNFYNEQFF. The CDR3 coding sequence is TGTGCCAGCAGCTTAGGGGGGGTAAACTTCTACAATGAGCAGTTCTTC. The complete variable domain, with remaining parts taken from reference TRBV11-1 and TRBJ2-1, reads EAEVAQSPRYKITEKSQAVAFWCDPISGHATLYWYRQILGQGPELLVQFQDESVVDDSQLPKDRFSAERLKGVDSTLKIQPAELGDSAMYLCASSLGGVNFYNEQFFGPGTRLTVL.

This clonotype turned up a few times. At one end, the junction sequence differs from germline, possibly due to a read error. This chain connects TRBV19 to TRBJ1-6, with D hard to call. CDR1 and CDR2 from the germline V gene are LNHDA and SQIVND (reference sequence). The CDR3 loop spans 17 amino acids. The CDR3, as DNA: TGTGCCAGTAGTATTGGTGGTGGTGGCTACTATGATTCACCCCTCCACTTT. Its translation: CASSIGGGGYYDSPLHF.

This clonotype turned up a few times. The chain recombines TRBV2 with TRBJ1-5; D remains ambiguous. Germline V gene lookup returns CDR1 SNHLY and CDR2 FYNNEI. The CDR3 covers 11 residues. Trimming took off 3 bases at V and 9 bases at J, with 6 bases between the two ends. The CDR3 DNA sequence: TGTGCCAGCAGTGATCTGGGGCCCCAGCATTTT. Protein product: CASSDLGPQHF.

This clonotype came up many times. The chain has TRBV7-2 and TRBJ2-5; unclear D gene. The germline V gene has CDR1 SGHTA and CDR2 FQGNSA. CDR3 length: 14 amino acids. Trimming left V 3 bases short and J 1 base short, with 9 bases between. The CDR3 DNA reads as TGTGCCAGCAGCTTCTTAGCTTTCCAAGAGACCCAGTACTTC. It translates to CASSFLAFQETQYF. The full variable domain, rest sourced from reference TRBV7-2 and TRBJ2-5, is GAGVSQSPSNKVTEKGKDVELRCDPISGHTALYWYRQSLGQGLEFLIYFQGNSAPDKSGLPSDRFSAERTGGSVSTLTIQRTQQEDSAVYLCASSFLAFQETQYFGPGTRLLVL.

This clonotype has ten or more counts. In nucleotides, the CDR3 is TGTGCCAGCAGTGAGCCCGGGACCAGACGATACAATGAGCAGTTCTTC. The encoded protein is CASSEPGTRRYNEQFF. The J gene is TRBJ2-1, the V gene TRBV28; D may match TRBD1 or TRBD2 (5 bases each). The CDR3 has 16 amino acids. CDR1 is MDHEN and CDR2 is SYDVKM in the germline V gene. The germline V and J ends were trimmed by 5 bases and 4 bases, with 18 bases remaining between them.

This clonotype showed up just a few times. This chain uses TRBV7-2 with TRBJ1-3; no firm D call. The CDR3 length is 16 residues. Germline CDR1 is SGHTA and CDR2 is FQGNSA. V lost 5 bases, J lost 2 bases, and 16 bases lay in between. The CDR3 sequence is CASSNSPGIAGNTIYF. CDR3 in DNA: TGTGCCAGCAGCAACTCCCCGGGGATTGCTGGAAACACCATATATTTT. The full variable domain, with the rest looked up from reference TRBV7-2 and TRBJ1-3, is GAGVSQSPSNKVTEKGKDVELRCDPISGHTALYWYRQSLGQGLEFLIYFQGNSAPDKSGLPSDRFSAERTGGSVSTLTIQRTQQEDSAVYLCASSNSPGIAGNTIYFGEGSWLTVV.

This clonotype was counted many times. The rearrangement links TRBV10-3 to TRBJ2-7, with 9 nucleotides matching TRBD1. The CDR3 has 15 amino acids. Losses at the gene ends were 0 bases for V and 3 bases for J; bases not matched to a gene: 3. Germline CDR1 ENHRY, CDR2 SYGVKD. The CDR3 sequence is CAISESTGGNYEQYF. The CDR3 DNA reads TGTGCCATCAGTGAGTCAACAGGGGGCAACTACGAGCAGTACTTC.

Ten or more counts support this clonotype. The V call is TRBV12-3 or TRBV12-4, the J call TRBJ2-3; 8 positions agree with TRBD2. The CDR3 is 17 residues long. V trimming: 3 bases; J trimming: 0 bases; junction bases outside the gene matches: 8. The DNA of the CDR3 is TGTGCCAGCAGTTTTTTTTCGGGAGGGCCTAGCACAGATACGCAGTATTTT. It translates to CASSFFSGGPSTDTQYF.

This clonotype was seen more than once but under ten times. The V and J genes are TRBV5-1 and TRBJ2-1; the match to TRBD1 covers 8 bases. The junction had 8 bases not matched to a gene; V was cut back by 0 bases and J by 9 bases. The CDR3 runs to 15 residues. Germline CDR1 SGHRS, CDR2 YFSETQ. CDR3 sequence (DNA): TGCGCCAGCAGCTTGGGGGGGACAGGTTGGGTTGAGCAGTTCTTC. The encoded protein is CASSLGGTGWVEQFF. Based on the CDR3 plus reference TRBV5-1 and TRBJ2-1, the full variable domain is KAGVTQTPRYLIKTRGQQVTLSCSPISGHRSVSWYQQTPGQGLQFLFEYFSETQRNKGNFPGRFSGRQFSNSRSEMNVSTLELGDSALYLCASSLGGTGWVEQFFGPGTRLTVL.

The chain joins TRBV29-1 to TRBJ1-4, with a tentative D call TRBD1 (6 bases). The V end lost 1 base, the J end lost 2 bases, and 8 bases lay between the germline ends. The germline V gene has CDR1 SQVTM and CDR2 ANQGSEA. This CDR3 is 14 amino acids long. CDR3 bases: TGCAGCGTTGAAGGGACAGACACTAATGAAAAACTGTTTTTT. As protein: CSVEGTDTNEKLFF.

This clonotype appeared many times. The chain links TRBV24-1 to TRBJ1-4, with 8 bases identical to TRBD1. CDR1 KGHDR and CDR2 SFDVKD come from the germline V gene. This CDR3 is built from 15 residues. The J segment lost 4 bases and the V segment lost 4 bases, leaving 4 bases of the junction unmatched. The CDR3 loop reads CATSDPGQGNEKLFF. The CDR3, as DNA: TGTGCCACCAGTGACCCAGGACAGGGTAATGAAAAACTGTTTTTT.

CDR3 region: CASRQSRGRANEQFF. CDR3 nucleotides: TGTGCCAGCAGGCAGTCTCGCGGGAGGGCCAACGAGCAGTTCTTC. This chain links TRBV6-2 or TRBV6-3 with TRBJ2-1, with 9 bases aligning to TRBD2. From germline, CDR1 is MNHEY and CDR2 SVGEGT. J lost 10 bases, V lost 6 bases, and 13 bases had no gene match. The CDR3 spans 15 residues.

Only a few counts were recorded for this clonotype. V is TRBV27 and J is TRBJ1-2; D is unclear. CDR3 length equals 17 residues. Germline V gene lookup returns CDR1 MNHEY and CDR2 SMNVEV (reference sequence). Deletions cut 0 bases from V and 2 bases from J, with 16 bases between. In DNA, the CDR3 is TGTGCCAGCAGTTTATCCATGATCGCTGGCCTAAACTATGGCTACACCTTC. Residues: CASSLSMIAGLNYGYTF.